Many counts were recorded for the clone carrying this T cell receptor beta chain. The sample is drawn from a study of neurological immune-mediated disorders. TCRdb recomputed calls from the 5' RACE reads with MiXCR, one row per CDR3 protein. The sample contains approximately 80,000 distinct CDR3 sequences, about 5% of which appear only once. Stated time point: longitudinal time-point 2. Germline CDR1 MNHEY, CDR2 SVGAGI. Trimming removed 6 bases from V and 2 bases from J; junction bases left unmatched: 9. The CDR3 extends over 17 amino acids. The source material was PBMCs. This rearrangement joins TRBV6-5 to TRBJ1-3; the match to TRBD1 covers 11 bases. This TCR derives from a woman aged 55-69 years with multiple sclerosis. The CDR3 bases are TGTGCCAGCAGCCGTACCTGGACAGGGGGCCCTGGAAACACCATATATTTT. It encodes CASSRTWTGGPGNTIYF.